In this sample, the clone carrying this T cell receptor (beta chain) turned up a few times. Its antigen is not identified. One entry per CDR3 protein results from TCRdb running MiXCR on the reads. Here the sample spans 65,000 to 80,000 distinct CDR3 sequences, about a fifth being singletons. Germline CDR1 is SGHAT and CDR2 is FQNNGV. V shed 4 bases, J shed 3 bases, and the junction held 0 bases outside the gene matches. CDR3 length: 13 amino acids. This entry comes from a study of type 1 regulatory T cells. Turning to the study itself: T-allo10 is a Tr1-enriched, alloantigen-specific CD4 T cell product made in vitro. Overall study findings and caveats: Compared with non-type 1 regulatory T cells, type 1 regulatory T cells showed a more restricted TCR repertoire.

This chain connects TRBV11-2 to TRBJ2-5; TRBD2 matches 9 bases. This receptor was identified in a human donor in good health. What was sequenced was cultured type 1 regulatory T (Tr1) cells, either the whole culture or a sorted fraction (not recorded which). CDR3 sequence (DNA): TGTGCCAGCAGCTCTAGCGGGAAAGAGACCCAGTACTTC. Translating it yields CASSSSGKETQYF. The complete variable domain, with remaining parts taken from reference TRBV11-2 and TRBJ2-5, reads EAGVAQSPRYKIIEKRQSVAFWCNPISGHATLYWYQQILGQGPKLLIQFQNNGVVDDSQLPKDRFSAERLKGVDSTLKIQPAKLEDSAVYLCASSSSGKETQYFGPGTRLLVL.